This T cell receptor beta chain came from a study of blood T cell repertoires in COVID-19. Whole-study context: There were acute and convalescent COVID-19 samples, and they came from the United States, Italy and Spain.

In the original analysis: Amplification from reference gene primers served as the basis for estimated nucleated cell counts. Sequencing was performed with immunoSEQ multiplex PCR; in TCRdb, only in-frame clones are kept and a portion is missing. The DNA was the basis for D and trimming; V, J and clone size are from that table. The sample has about 360,000 clones; 65% to 90% are singletons. Followed longitudinally, the Seattle patients had been enrolled during active infection. There are a few counts of this clone. Trimming stripped 9 bases from V and 2 bases from J, with 15 bases between. CDR3 size: 14 residues. Germline assignment: CDR1 KGHDR and CDR2 SFDVKD.

Sequenced input: peripheral blood. The sequence was obtained from a woman in her sixties or seventies with COVID-19, enrolled during active disease. V is TRBV24-1 and J is TRBJ1-1; weak D call: TRBD1 (5 bases). The chain's CDR3 is CATGGTRGNTEAFF. CDR3 coding DNA: TGTGCCACCGGAGGGACTAGAGGAAACACTGAAGCTTTCTTT.